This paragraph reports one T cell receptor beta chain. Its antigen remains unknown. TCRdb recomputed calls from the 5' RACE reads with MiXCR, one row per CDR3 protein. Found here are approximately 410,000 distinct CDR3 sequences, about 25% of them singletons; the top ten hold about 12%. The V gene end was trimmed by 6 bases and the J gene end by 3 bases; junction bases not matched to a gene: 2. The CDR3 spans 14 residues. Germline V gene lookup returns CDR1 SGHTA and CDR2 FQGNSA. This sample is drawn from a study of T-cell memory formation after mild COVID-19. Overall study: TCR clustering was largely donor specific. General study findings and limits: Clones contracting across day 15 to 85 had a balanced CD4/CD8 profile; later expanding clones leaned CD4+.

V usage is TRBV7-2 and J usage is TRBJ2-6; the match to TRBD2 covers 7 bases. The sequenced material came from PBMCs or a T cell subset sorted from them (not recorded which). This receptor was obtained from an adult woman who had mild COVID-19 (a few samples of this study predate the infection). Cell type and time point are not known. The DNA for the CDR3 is TGTGCCAGCAGTTCGGGAGGTGGGGCCAACGTCCTGACTTTC. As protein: CASSSGGGANVLTF.